This T cell receptor (beta chain) was sequenced in a study of blood T cell repertoires in COVID-19. Study in general: Italy, Spain and the United States were the sources of the convalescent and acute COVID-19 samples.

In the study's own analysis: Amplified reference gene primers provided the basis for estimating nucleated cell counts. Some clones are missing from TCRdb's copy, which holds only in-frame ones; the method was immunoSEQ multiplex PCR. That table furnishes V, J and clone size, whereas the DNA furnished D and trimming. Of 100,000 to 150,000 clones in the sample, 85% to 90% were seen once. The germline V and J ends were trimmed by 5 bases and 3 bases, with 16 bases remaining between them. The CDR3 has 15 amino acids. Germline assignment: CDR1 SGHTA and CDR2 FQGNSA. The sequence came from a man between 50 and 59 years old with acute or convalescent COVID-19. The specimen sequenced was peripheral blood. The chain uses TRBV7-2 and TRBJ2-5; tentatively, D is TRBD2 (7 bases). The CDR3 spells CASSPGGRIKETQYF. The CDR3 DNA is TGTGCCAGCAGCCCGGGGGGCAGGATTAAAGAGACCCAGTACTTC. Full variable domain (remainder filled in from reference TRBV7-2 and TRBJ2-5): GAGVSQSPSNKVTEKGKDVELRCDPISGHTALYWYRQSLGQGLEFLIYFQGNSAPDKSGLPSDRFSAERTGGSVSTLTIQRTQQEDSAVYLCASSPGGRIKETQYFGPGTRLLVL.